This paragraph reports one T cell receptor beta chain. Antigen: not known. TCRdb redid the calling of the PCR reads with MiXCR, one entry per CDR3 protein. The top ten clones hold around 0.97% of a sample with roughly 22,000 distinct CDR3 sequences, less than 75% of them seen once. These data come from a study of vaccination and CD4 T cells after COVID-19. Study-wide context: Drawing of post-COVID samples took place a median around 110 days after diagnosis (range 35 to 161).

Trimming shortened V by 8 bases and J by 5 bases, and 19 bases separated the two germline ends. This CDR3 comprises 15 residues. Germline V CDR1 and CDR2: SNHLY, FYNNEI. General study points: Among those convalescent, a median around 89% of reactive clones emerged solely post-vaccination.

The receptor's source is a human donor who had recovered from COVID-19. This material consisted of CD4+ T cells from blood, taken before SARS-CoV-2 vaccination. The rearrangement joins TRBV2 to TRBJ2-1; D remains ambiguous. CDR3 sequence (DNA): TGTGCCAGCCCAGTCGGAGCCCTGAGTCACAATGAGCAGTTCTTC. It yields the protein CASPVGALSHNEQFF.